This TCR beta chain was identified in a study of cytomegalovirus exposure and HLA in healthy donors. Looking at the study overall: The Caucasian-associated ancestry cluster held around 81% of 300 to 450 genotyped donors.

Turning to this clone: What it recognizes is unknown.

The study, taken as a whole, reports: High sensitivity and specificity were reportedly achieved when the classifier diagnosed cytomegalovirus status. Most TCR beta V segments were productive about 87% or about 30% of the time in an earlier analysis.

Primers: 60 Vbeta forward and 13 Jbeta reverse. Generated by immunoSEQ multiplex PCR, the TCRdb table keeps only in-frame clones and is missing some. The sample has some 120,000 clones; 70% to 80% are singletons. Unrecorded immune exposures were likely, despite nominal health at sampling. CDR1 is SGHTA and CDR2 is FQGNSA in the germline V gene. The CDR3 contains 14 residues. Trimming took off 5 bases at V and 4 bases at J, with 12 bases between the two ends. The sequencing input was PBMCs. The chain links TRBV7-2 to TRBJ1-5; D gene unclear. This sequence was found in a man aged 50 to 60 in good health and CMV-seronegative. CDR3 coding DNA: TGTGCCAGCAGCCCCGAGGTTGGTAATCAGCCCCAGCATTTT. It codes for CASSPEVGNQPQHF.